The source of this TCR beta chain is a study of cytomegalovirus exposure and HLA in healthy donors. About this clone: Antigen unknown.

The PCR employed 60 Vbeta primers together with 13 Jbeta primers. The protocol was immunoSEQ multiplex PCR, while the TCRdb copy is restricted to in-frame clones and leaves out a portion. Of 72,000 or so clones detected, approximately 60% appear once; the ten largest clones hold 3% to 3.5%. General study points: Near-uniform donor sequencing depth was presumed by presence/absence analyses.

After removal of 0 bases from V and 4 bases from J, the junction contained 0 bases not matched to a gene. Germline CDR1 and CDR2: SGHNT and YYREEE (reference sequence). The CDR3 extends over 14 amino acids. What was sequenced was PBMCs. This receptor was identified in a woman in her 50s in good health and CMV-seronegative. The chain has TRBV5-4 and TRBJ2-3; TRBD1 matches at 9 bases. This chain's CDR3 is CASSLGQGADTQYF. For the CDR3, the DNA is TGTGCCAGCAGCTTGGGACAGGGGGCAGATACGCAGTATTTT.